A selection of T cell receptor beta chains follows, all from one sample in a study of spatial heterogeneity in lung cancer. TCRdb recomputed calls from the 5' RACE reads with MiXCR, one row per CDR3 protein. The sample contains more than 7,500 distinct CDR3 sequences, around 8% of which appear only once. The source material was lung tumor tissue, sampled at surgery. The receptors derive from a male donor with early-stage non-small cell lung cancer. Each CDR3 is given without its conserved first and last residue.

>TRBJ2-7|TRBV6-2/TRBV6-3
ASSSPTLGAYEQY
>TRBJ2-1|TRBV7-3
ASSQAGEGYNEQF
>TRBJ2-1|TRBV11-3
ASSLRLAGENEQF
>TRBJ2-3|TRBV7-2
ASSLGQHTDTQY
>TRBJ2-6|TRBV24-1
ATSDPGQGNSGANVLT
>TRBJ2-2|TRBV14
ASSQFDTGELF
>TRBJ2-4|TRBV27
ASSLDSQNIQY
>TRBJ2-7|TRBV9
ASSYSSGSYEQY
>TRBJ1-1|TRBV29-1
SADRDTGPEAF
>TRBJ1-6|TRBV20-1
SASPTAEGLNSPLH
>TRBJ1-1|TRBV18
ASSPGTVEAF
>TRBJ1-1|TRBV7-2
ASSLALGRNTEAF
>TRBJ1-1|TRBV18
ASSSTLGQETEAF
>TRBJ1-5|TRBV12-3/TRBV12-4
ASTKTGGSGNQPQH
>TRBJ2-3|TRBV20-1
SAREAGRGTDTQY
>TRBJ1-1|TRBV3-1
ASSSLAGTTEAF
>TRBJ2-3|TRBV20-1
SARELRTSGGPDTQY
>TRBJ2-3|TRBV29-1
SVDLGTDTQY
>TRBJ2-7|TRBV4-1
ASSQVGDAYEQY
>TRBJ1-6|TRBV7-2
ASSLMHRGYSPLH
>TRBJ2-7|TRBV20-1
SARDIRGDYEQY
>TRBJ2-7|TRBV7-2
ASSLLAGTYEQY
>TRBJ2-3|TRBV6-5
ASGLAGVADTQY
>TRBJ2-7|TRBV4-3
ASSQVIADREQY
>TRBJ1-1|TRBV6-2/TRBV6-3
ASQQGTEAF
>TRBJ2-5|TRBV18
ASSPSQAEETQY
>TRBJ2-4|TRBV10-3
AISDRGPQGQY
>TRBJ2-5|TRBV4-2
ASSPRRGRETQY
>TRBJ1-3|TRBV12-3/TRBV12-4
ASSWGNTIY
>TRBJ1-2|TRBV4-1
ASSQPLNFYGYT
>TRBJ2-7|TRBV5-5
ASSSLTGSYEQY
>TRBJ1-1|TRBV20-1
SASPGEDGWNTEAF
>TRBJ2-5|TRBV7-6
ASSQGGVGETQY